A selection of T cell receptor beta chains follows, all from one sample in a study of blood T cells in healthy people across ages. A single record per CDR3 protein comes from TCRdb applying MiXCR to the 5' RACE reads. The sample holds 1.8 million or so distinct CDR3 sequences, around 42% seen once. The sequenced sample was blood. The receptors originated from a human donor in good health. Each CDR3 is given with its conserved first and last residue. The D gene is left open where the match is weak. The size entry is marked missing in some rows and otherwise reads once, few, many or a size class.

D	size	V	J	DNA	CDR3
.	.	TRBV3-1	TRBJ2-6	TGTGCCAGCAGCCAAGAATTGGGTTACGGAGGGGCCAACGTCCTGACTTTC	CASSQELGYGGANVLTF
.	.	TRBV20-1	TRBJ1-1	.	CSAPTGLARETQYFGPGTTEAFF
.	.	TRBV11-3	TRBJ2-1	TGTGCCAGCAGCCCGGATGAGGGGCACACCTACAATGAGCAGTTCTTC	CASSPDEGHTYNEQFF
TRBD2	.	TRBV7-2	TRBJ2-5	TGTGCCAGCAGCTTAATCGGGGGGGGGACGGAGACCCAGTACTTC	CASSLIGGGTETQYF
.	few	TRBV7-2	TRBJ2-7	TGTGCCAGCAGCTTAACACCAGGCAGGGGAAAGTTTGGGGAGCAGTACTTC	CASSLTPGRGKFGEQYF
.	.	TRBV20-1	TRBJ2-5	TGCAGTGCCCGTACGGGGGCCGGTTACCAAGAGACCCAGTACTTC	CSARTGAGYQETQYF
TRBD1	many	TRBV12-3/TRBV12-4	TRBJ1-1	TGTGCCAGCATGCGGCAGGGGGGGACTGAAGCTTTCTTT	CASMRQGGTEAFF
.	.	TRBV15	TRBJ1-6	TGTGCCACCAGCAGAGATCGGGTGACAAATAATTCACCCCTCCACTTT	CATSRDRVTNNSPLHF
TRBD1	.	TRBV7-2	TRBJ2-6	TGTGCCAGCAGCTGGGACAGGCCAAGCTCTGGGGCCAACGTCCTGACTTTC	CASSWDRPSSGANVLTF
TRBD2	few	TRBV6-2/TRBV6-3	TRBJ2-3	TGTGCCAGCAGACGACTAGCGGGGGATAGCACAGATACGCAGTATTTT	CASRRLAGDSTDTQYF
TRBD2	.	TRBV2	TRBJ2-1	TGTGCCAGCAGTGAAGATATAGGGACTAGCGGGGTTTACAATGAGCAGTTCTTC	CASSEDIGTSGVYNEQFF
.	few	TRBV7-6	TRBJ2-7	TGTGCCAGCAGCTTAGGTGCGGGGAGGCCCCACGAGCAGTACTTC	CASSLGAGRPHEQYF
TRBD1	few	TRBV5-6	TRBJ2-7	TGTGCCAGCGGGGACAGGAGATCCTACGAGCAGTACTTC	CASGDRRSYEQYF
TRBD1	once	TRBV29-1	TRBJ2-1	TGCAGCAGCAAGGGGGCCTCCTACAATGAGCAGTTCTTC	CSSKGASYNEQFF
TRBD1	.	TRBV28	TRBJ2-3	TGTGCCAGCACTACGGGACAGATTGATACGCAGTATTTT	CASTTGQIDTQYF
.	.	TRBV29-1	TRBJ1-2	TGCAGCGTTGAAGAATTTGGACAGATTACTAACTATGGCTACACCTTC	CSVEEFGQITNYGYTF
.	few	TRBV29-1	TRBJ1-1	TGCAGCGTTGCCGGGGGGCACTTGAACACTGAAGCTTTCTTT	CSVAGGHLNTEAFF
.	few	TRBV24-1	TRBJ2-5	TGTGCCACCAGTGATTCACCCGTCCAAGAGACCCAGTACTTC	CATSDSPVQETQYF
TRBD2	.	TRBV5-6	TRBJ2-1	TGTGCCAGCAGCCGTGGGACTAGCGGGGGGGGCTACAATGAGCAGTTCTTC	CASSRGTSGGGYNEQFF
.	.	TRBV4-2	TRBJ1-2	TGTGCCAGCAGCCTGACCGGATCCGTAGACTATGGCTACACCTTC	CASSLTGSVDYGYTF
TRBD1	.	TRBV27	TRBJ1-2	TGTGCCAGCAGTTTATACAGGGGGGGGGACTATGGCTACACCTTC	CASSLYRGGDYGYTF
TRBD1	once	TRBV24-1	TRBJ1-5	TGTGCCACCAGTGGCACACGGACAGGGGGAGGTCAGCCCCAGCATTTT	CATSGTRTGGGQPQHF
.	.	TRBV5-1	TRBJ2-1	TGCGCCAGCAGCTTCGAACAGTCCCTCGATGAGCAGTTCTTC	CASSFEQSLDEQFF
.	few	TRBV12-3/TRBV12-4	TRBJ2-7	TGTGCCAGCAGTTTAATGGCGAACGAGCAGTACTTC	CASSLMANEQYF
.	.	TRBV24-1	TRBJ1-2	TGTGCCACCAGTGACAGGGCCCATATCCATGGCCACACCTTC	CATSDRAHIHGHTF
TRBD1	few	TRBV6-2/TRBV6-3	TRBJ1-2	TGTGCCAGCAGACAGAGCCGGGACAGGGGTTCCAATTTCTATGGCTACACCTTC	CASRQSRDRGSNFYGYTF
.	.	TRBV20-1	TRBJ2-6	TGCAGTGCTAGAAATCCTGGGGCCAACGTCCTGACTTTC	CSARNPGANVLTF
.	.	TRBV27	TRBJ2-3	TGTGCCAGCAGTTGGCGGACTTACACAGATACGCAGTATTTT	CASSWRTYTDTQYF